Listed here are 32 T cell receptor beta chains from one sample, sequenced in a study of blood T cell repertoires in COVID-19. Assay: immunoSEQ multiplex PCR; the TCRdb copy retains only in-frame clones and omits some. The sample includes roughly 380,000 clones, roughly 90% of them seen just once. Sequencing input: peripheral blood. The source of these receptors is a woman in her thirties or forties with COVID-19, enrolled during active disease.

This chain's CDR3 is CAGSRGVNTEAFF. CDR3 coding DNA: TGTGCCGGAAGCCGGGGGGTGAACACTGAAGCTTTCTTT. The V and J genes are TRBV2 and TRBJ1-1, with a possible D match to TRBD1 (5 bases). From germline, CDR1 is SNHLY and CDR2 FYNNEI. This CDR3 comprises 13 residues. The germline V and J ends were trimmed by 11 bases and 0 bases, with 13 bases remaining between them.

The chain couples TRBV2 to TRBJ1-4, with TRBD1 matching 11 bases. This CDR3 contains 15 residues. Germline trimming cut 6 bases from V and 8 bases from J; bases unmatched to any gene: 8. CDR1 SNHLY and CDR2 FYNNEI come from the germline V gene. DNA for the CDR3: TGTGCCAGCAGGACAGGACAGGGGGCGATAGAAAAACTGTTTTTT. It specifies CASRTGQGAIEKLFF. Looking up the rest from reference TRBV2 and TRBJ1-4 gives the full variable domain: EPEVTQTPSHQVTQMGQEVILRCVPISNHLYFYWYRQILGQKVEFLVSFYNNEISEKSEIFDDQFSVERPDGSNFTLKIRSTKLEDSAMYFCASRTGQGAIEKLFFGSGTQLSVL.

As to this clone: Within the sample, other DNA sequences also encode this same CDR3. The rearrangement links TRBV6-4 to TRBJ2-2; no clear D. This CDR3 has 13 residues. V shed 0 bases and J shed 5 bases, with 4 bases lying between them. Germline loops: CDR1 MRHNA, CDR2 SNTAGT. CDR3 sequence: CASSDSSTGELFF. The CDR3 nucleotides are TGTGCCAGCAGTGACTCGTCTACCGGGGAGCTGTTTTTT.

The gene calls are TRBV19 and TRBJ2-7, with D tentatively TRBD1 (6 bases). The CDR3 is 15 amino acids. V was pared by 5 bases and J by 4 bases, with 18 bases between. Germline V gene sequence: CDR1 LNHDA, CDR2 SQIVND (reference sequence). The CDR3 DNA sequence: TGTGCCAGTAGTTCCCCCGGGACACAAGATTACGAGCAGTACTTC. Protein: CASSSPGTQDYEQYF.

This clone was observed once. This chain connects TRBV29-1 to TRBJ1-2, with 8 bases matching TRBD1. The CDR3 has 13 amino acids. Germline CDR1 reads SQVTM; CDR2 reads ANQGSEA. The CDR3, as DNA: TGCACCATCCTTAGGACAGGGTCAGATGGCTACACCTTC. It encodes CTILRTGSDGYTF. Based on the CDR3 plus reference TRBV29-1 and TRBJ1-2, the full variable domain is SAVISQKPSRDICQRGTSLTIQCQVDSQVTMMFWYRQQPGQSLTLIATANQGSEATYESGFVIDKFPISRPNLTFSTLTVSNMSPEDSSIYLCTILRTGSDGYTFGSGTRLTVV.

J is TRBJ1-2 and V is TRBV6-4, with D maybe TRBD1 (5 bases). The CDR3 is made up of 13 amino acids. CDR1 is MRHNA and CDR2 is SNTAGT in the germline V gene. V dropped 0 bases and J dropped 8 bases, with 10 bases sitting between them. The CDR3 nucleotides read TGTGCCAGCAGTGACTCCCAGGGAGGGGGCTACACCTTC. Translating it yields CASSDSQGGGYTF.

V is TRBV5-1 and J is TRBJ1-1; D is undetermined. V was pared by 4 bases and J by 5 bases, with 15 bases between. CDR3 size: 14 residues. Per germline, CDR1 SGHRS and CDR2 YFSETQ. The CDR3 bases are TGCGCCAGCAGCACTACGGCCGGGGTGACTGAAGCTTTCTTT. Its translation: CASSTTAGVTEAFF.

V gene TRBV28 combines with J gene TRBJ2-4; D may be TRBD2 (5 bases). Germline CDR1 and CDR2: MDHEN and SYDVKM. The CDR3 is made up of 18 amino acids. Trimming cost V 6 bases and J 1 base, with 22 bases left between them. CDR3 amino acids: CASSPFTEDPGAKNIQYF. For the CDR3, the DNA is TGTGCCAGCAGCCCATTTACGGAGGACCCGGGGGCCAAAAACATTCAGTACTTC.

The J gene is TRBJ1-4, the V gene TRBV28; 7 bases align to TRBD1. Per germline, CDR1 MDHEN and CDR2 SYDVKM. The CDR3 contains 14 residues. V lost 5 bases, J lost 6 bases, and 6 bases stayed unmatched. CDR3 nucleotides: TGTGCCAGCAGTCCATTAGGGACAGATGAAAAACTGTTTTTT. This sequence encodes CASSPLGTDEKLFF.

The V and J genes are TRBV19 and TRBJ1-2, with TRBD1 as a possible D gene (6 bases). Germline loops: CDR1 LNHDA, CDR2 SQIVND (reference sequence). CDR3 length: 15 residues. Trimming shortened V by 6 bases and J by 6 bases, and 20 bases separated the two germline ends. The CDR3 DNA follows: TGTGCCAGTAGGTCTCCCCTCGGACAGCACAATGGCTACACCTTC. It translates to CASRSPLGQHNGYTF.

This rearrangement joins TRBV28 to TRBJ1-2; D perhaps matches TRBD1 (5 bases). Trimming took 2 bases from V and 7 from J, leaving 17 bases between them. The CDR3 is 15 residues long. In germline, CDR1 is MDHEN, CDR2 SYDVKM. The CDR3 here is CASSLRLGGVAGYTF. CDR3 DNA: TGTGCCAGCAGTTTACGTTTGGGGGGGGTCGCTGGCTACACCTTC.

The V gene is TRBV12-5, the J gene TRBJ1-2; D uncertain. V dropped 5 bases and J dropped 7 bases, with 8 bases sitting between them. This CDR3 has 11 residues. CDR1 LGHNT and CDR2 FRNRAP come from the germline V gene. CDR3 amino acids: CASGLPGGYTF. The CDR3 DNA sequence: TGTGCTAGTGGTCTACCCGGTGGCTACACCTTC.

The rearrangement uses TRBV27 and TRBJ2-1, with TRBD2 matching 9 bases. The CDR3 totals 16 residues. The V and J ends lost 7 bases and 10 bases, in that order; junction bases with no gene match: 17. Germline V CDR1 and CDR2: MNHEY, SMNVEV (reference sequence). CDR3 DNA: TGTGCCAGCATGGAGAGGTTTGGCGGGAGGGGAAGAGAGCAGTTCTTC. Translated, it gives CASMERFGGRGREQFF.

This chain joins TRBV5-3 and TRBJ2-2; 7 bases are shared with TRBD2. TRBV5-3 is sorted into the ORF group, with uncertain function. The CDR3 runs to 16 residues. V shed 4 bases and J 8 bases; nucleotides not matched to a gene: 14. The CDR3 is CARSLQIREDGGELFF. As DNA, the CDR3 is TGTGCCAGAAGCCTGCAAATCCGGGAGGACGGAGGGGAGCTGTTTTTT.

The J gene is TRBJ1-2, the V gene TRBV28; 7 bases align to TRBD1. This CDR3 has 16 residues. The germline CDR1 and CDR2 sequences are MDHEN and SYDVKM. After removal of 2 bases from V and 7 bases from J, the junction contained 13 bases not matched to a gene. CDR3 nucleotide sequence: TGTGCCAGCAGTTTAATGGGGGCTCAGGGGGATGGTGGCTACACCTTC. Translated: CASSLMGAQGDGGYTF.

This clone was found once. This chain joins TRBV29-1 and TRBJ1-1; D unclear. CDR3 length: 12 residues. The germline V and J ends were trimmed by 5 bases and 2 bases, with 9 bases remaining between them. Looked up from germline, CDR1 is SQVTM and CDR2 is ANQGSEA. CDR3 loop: CSVKHSNTEAFF. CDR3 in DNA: TGCAGCGTTAAACACAGTAACACTGAAGCTTTCTTT.

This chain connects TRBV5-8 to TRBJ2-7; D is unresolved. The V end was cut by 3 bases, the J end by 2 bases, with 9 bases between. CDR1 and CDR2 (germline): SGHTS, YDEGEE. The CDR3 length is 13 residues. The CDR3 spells CASSSSYTYEQYF. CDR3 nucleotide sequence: TGTGCCAGCAGCTCTTCTTATACCTACGAGCAGTACTTC. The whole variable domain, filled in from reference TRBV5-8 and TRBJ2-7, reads EAGVTQSPTHLIKTRGQQATLRCSPISGHTSVYWYQQALGLGLQFLLWYDEGEERNRGNFPPRFSGRQFPNYSSELNVNALELEDSALYLCASSSSYTYEQYFGPGTRLTVT.

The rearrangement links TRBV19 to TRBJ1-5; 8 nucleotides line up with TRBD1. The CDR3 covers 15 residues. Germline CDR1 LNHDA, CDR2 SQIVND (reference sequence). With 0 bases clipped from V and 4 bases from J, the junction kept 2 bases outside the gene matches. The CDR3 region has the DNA TGTGCCAGTAGTATAGATTACAGGGGGAATCAGCCCCAGCATTTT. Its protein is CASSIDYRGNQPQHF.

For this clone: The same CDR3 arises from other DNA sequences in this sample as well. The CDR3 loop reads CASSMRNSPLHF. CDR3 bases: TGTGCCAGTAGTATGAGGAATTCACCCCTCCACTTT. This chain connects TRBV19 to TRBJ1-6; no clear D. CDR1 and CDR2 (germline): LNHDA, SQIVND (reference sequence). V lost 3 bases and J lost 7, with 4 bases in between. The CDR3 has 12 residues.

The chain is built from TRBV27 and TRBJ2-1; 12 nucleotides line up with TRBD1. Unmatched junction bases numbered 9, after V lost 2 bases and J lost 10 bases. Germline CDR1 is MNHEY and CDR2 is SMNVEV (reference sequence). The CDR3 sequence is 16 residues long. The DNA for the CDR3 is TGTGCCAGCAGTTTACTCCCCGGGACAGGGGGCGCAGAGCAGTTCTTC. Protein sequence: CASSLLPGTGGAEQFF.

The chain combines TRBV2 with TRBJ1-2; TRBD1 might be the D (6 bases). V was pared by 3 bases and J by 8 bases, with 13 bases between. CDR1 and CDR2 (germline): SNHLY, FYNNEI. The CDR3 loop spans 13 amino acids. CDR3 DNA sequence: TGTGCCAGCAGTGAGGATAGGGGGAGCGGCTACACCTTC. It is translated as CASSEDRGSGYTF.

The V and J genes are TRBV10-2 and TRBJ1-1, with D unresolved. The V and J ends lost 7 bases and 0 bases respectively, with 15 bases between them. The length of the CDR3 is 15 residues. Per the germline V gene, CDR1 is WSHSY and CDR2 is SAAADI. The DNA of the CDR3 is TGCGCCAGCATTGGGGTAAGAGGGATGAACACTGAAGCTTTCTTT. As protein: CASIGVRGMNTEAFF.

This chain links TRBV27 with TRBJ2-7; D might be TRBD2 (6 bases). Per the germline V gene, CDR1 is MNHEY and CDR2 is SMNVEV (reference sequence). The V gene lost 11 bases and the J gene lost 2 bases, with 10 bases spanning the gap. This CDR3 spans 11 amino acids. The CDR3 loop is CASGGTYEQYF. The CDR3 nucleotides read TGTGCCTCCGGGGGAACCTACGAGCAGTACTTC.

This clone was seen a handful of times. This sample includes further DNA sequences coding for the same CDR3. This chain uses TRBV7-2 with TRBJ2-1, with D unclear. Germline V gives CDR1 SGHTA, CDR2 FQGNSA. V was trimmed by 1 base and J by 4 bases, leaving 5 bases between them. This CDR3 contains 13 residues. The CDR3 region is CASSLDSYNEQFF. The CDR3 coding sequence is TGTGCCAGCAGCTTAGACAGTTACAATGAGCAGTTCTTC.

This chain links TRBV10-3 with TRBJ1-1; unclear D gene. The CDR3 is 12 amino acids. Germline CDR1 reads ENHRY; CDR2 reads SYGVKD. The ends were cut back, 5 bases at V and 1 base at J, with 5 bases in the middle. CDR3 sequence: CAISQQNTEAFF. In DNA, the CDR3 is TGTGCCATCAGTCAACAGAACACTGAAGCTTTCTTT.

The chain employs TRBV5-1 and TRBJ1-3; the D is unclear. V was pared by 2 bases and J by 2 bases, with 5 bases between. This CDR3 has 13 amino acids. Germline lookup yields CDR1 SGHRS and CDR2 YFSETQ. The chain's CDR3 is CASSLYTGNTIYF. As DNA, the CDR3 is TGCGCCAGCAGCTTATACACTGGAAACACCATATATTTT.

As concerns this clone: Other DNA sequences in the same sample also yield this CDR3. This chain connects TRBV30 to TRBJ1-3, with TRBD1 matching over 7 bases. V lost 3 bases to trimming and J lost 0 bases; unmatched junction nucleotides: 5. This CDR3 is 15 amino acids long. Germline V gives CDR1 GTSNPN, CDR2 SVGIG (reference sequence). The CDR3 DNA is TGTGCCTGGAGCCGGGACAGCGGCTCTGGAAACACCATATATTTT. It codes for CAWSRDSGSGNTIYF. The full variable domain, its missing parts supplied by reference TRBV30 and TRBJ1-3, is SQTIHQWPATLVQPVGSPLSLECTVEGTSNPNLYWYRQAAGRGLQLLFYSVGIGQISSEVPQNLSASRPQDRQFILSSKKLLLSDSGFYLCAWSRDSGSGNTIYFGEGSWLTVV.

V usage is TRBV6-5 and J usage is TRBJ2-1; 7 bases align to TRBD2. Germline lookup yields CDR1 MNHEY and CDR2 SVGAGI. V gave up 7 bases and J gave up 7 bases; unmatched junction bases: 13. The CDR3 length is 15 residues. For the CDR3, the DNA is TGTGCCAGCAAAATTAACCGGGACTACGGAAATGAGCAGTTCTTC. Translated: CASKINRDYGNEQFF.

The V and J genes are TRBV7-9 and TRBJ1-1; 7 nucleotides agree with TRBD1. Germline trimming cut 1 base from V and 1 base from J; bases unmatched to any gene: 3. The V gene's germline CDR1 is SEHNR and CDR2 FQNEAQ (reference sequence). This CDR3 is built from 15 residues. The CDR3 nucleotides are TGTGCCAGCAGCTTAGTAGGGACAGAGAACACTGAAGCTTTCTTT. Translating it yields CASSLVGTENTEAFF. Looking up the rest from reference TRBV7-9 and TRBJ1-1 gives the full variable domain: DTGVSQNPRHKITKRGQNVTFRCDPISEHNRLYWYRQTLGQGPEFLTYFQNEAQLEKSRLLSDRFSAERPKGSFSTLEIQRTEQGDSAMYLCASSLVGTENTEAFFGQGTRLTVV.

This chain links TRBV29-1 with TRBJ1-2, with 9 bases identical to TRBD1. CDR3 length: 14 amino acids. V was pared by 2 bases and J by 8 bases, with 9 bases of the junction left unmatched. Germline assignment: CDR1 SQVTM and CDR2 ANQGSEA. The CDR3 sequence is CSVEKDRGGFGYTF. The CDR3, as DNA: TGCAGCGTTGAAAAGGACAGGGGTGGGTTCGGCTACACCTTC.

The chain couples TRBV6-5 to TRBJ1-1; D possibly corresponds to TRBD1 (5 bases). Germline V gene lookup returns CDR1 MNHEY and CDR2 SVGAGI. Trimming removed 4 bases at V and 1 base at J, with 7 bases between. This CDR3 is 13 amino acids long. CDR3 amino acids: CASSWGGNTEAFF. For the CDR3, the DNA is TGTGCCAGCAGTTGGGGGGGGAACACTGAAGCTTTCTTT.

In DNA form, the CDR3 reads TGCAGCGTTGATTATTGGAACTCGGGACAGGGGACGGGAGAGACCCAGTACTTC. It is translated as CSVDYWNSGQGTGETQYF. This chain joins TRBV29-1 and TRBJ2-5, with TRBD1 identical over 10 bases. The CDR3 runs 18 residues. The V gene's germline CDR1 is SQVTM and CDR2 ANQGSEA. The junction had 17 bases not matched to a gene; V was cut back by 3 bases and J by 4 bases.